This T cell receptor beta chain came from a study of memory CD4+ T cells and cytomegalovirus serostatus. Study observations and caveats: Each of approximately 69 CMV-associated TCRbeta sequences occurred in one to five individuals.

Only in-frame clones appear in the TCRdb table, and some are missing; sequencing was by immunoSEQ multiplex PCR. This table has around 63,000 clones, more than 75% appearing once. Single viable CD3+CD4+CD8-CD45RO+ cells were sorted as the memory CD4+ T cells. Serum IgG to CMV pp150, pp28, p38 and p52 defined serostatus. Germline-derived CDR1 and CDR2 are SGHTA and FQGNSA. This CDR3 has 17 residues. V was pared by 2 bases and J by 3 bases, with 17 bases between. Remarks on this clone: Its antigen is undetermined.

The chain recombines TRBV7-2 with TRBJ1-3; D is possibly TRBD1 (5 bases). The sequencing sample was made of memory CD4+ T cells from blood. The origin of this receptor is an adult in good health and CMV-seropositive. As DNA, the CDR3 is TGTGCCAGCAGCTTATGGGTGACAACTCAGGGTGGAAACACCATATATTTT. The encoded protein is CASSLWVTTQGGNTIYF.